This TCR beta chain is drawn from a study of T cells in Graves' hyperthyroidism and ophthalmopathy. This clonotype was observed many times. Active moderate-to-severe ophthalmopathy, Clinical Activity Score at least 3, NOSPECS at least 4, under 3 months' duration. Thyroid ultrasound and orbital computed tomography, with clinical symptoms and serum thyroxine and TRAb, informed diagnoses. It was RNA transcripts that yielded the amplified TCR beta CDR3 regions. A first-round RT-PCR of the TCR CDR3 used the HTBI primer set. TCRdb fed the multiplex PCR reads into MiXCR, producing one record per CDR3 protein. The sample has 530,000 or so distinct CDR3 sequences, about 24% seen once; the top ten hold approximately 10%. V lost 6 bases to trimming and J lost 2 bases; unmatched junction nucleotides: 5. The CDR3 contains 14 residues. Per germline, CDR1 MNHEY and CDR2 SVGAGI.

The source of this sequence is a woman between 25 and 40 years old with Graves' ophthalmopathy. Sequences were obtained from blood. The chain links TRBV6-5 to TRBJ2-5, with 8 nucleotides matching TRBD1. The CDR3 nucleotides read TGTGCCAGCAGGAGGGGACAGGCACAAGAGACCCAGTACTTC. It codes for CASRRGQAQETQYF.